The clone carrying this TCR beta chain was observed a single time. A Seattle source enrolled patients during active infection and followed them longitudinally. This record comes from a study of blood T cell repertoires in COVID-19. Assay: immunoSEQ multiplex PCR; the TCRdb copy retains only in-frame clones and omits some. Of about 160,000 clones listed, about 92% were seen once; the top ten hold roughly 2%. The CDR3 totals 16 residues. Trimming at V came to 2 bases and at J to 6 bases, leaving 9 bases not matched to a gene. Germline CDR1 and CDR2: SGHTA and FQGNSA. The genes are TRBV7-2 and TRBJ2-3; 9 positions agree with TRBD2. The sample was peripheral blood. The sequence came from an older woman with COVID-19, enrolled during active disease. CDR3 in amino acids: CASSLIKAGGADTQYF. The CDR3, as DNA: TGTGCCAGCAGCTTAATAAAAGCGGGGGGCGCCGATACGCAGTATTTT.